These 15 T cell receptor beta chains were all obtained from the same sample, sequenced in a study of T-cell reconstitution after alpha-beta-depleted transplantation in children. Unique molecular identifiers were used in preparing the TCRbeta library. TCRdb re-called the PCR reads with MiXCR, one entry per CDR3 protein. Here the sample spans a few hundred thousand distinct CDR3 sequences, 10% to 15% being singletons. The material sequenced was PBMCs, taken from the stem cell graft. Every receptor here comes from a human donor who donated a stem cell graft to a child with Fanconi anemia.

This clonotype is a singleton in its sample. The chain has TRBV20-1 and TRBJ1-1; TRBD1 matches 8 bases. Germline V gene data show CDR1 as DFQATT and CDR2 as SNEGSKA (reference sequence). Losses at the gene ends were 5 bases for V and 4 bases for J; bases not matched to a gene: 6. The CDR3 runs 13 residues. The CDR3 sequence is CSARRTGTTEAFF. The CDR3 region has the DNA TGCAGTGCTCGGAGGACAGGGACCACTGAAGCTTTCTTT.

The sample holds a few counts of this clonotype. CDR3 sequence (DNA): TGTGCCAGCAGCTCCCAGGCAGGGGGAGAGACCCAGTACTTC. It specifies CASSSQAGGETQYF. The chain uses TRBV7-8 and TRBJ2-5; 7 bases line up with TRBD1. The CDR3 consists of 14 residues. Germline trimming cut 4 bases from V and 4 bases from J; bases unmatched to any gene: 6. The germline V gene encodes CDR1 SGHVS and CDR2 FQNEAQ.

The genes are TRBV6-5 and TRBJ1-2, with no clear D. Trimming removed 0 bases at V and 8 bases at J, with 10 bases between. Germline-derived CDR1 and CDR2 are MNHEY and SVGAGI. This CDR3 is 13 amino acids long. CDR3 DNA: TGTGCCAGCAGTTACTCGAGTAGAGGCGGCTACACCTTC. Amino acid sequence: CASSYSSRGGYTF.

This clonotype was detected only a few times. The rearrangement joins TRBV7-8 to TRBJ2-7, with 10 bases matching TRBD2. Trimming at V came to 3 bases and at J to 3 bases, leaving 5 bases not matched to a gene. Germline values: CDR1 SGHVS, CDR2 FQNEAQ. CDR3 length equals 15 residues. The CDR3 DNA sequence: TGTGCCAGCAGCTTCGACTTAGCGGGGGGCTACGAGCAGTACTTC. Residues: CASSFDLAGGYEQYF. Variable domain in full (rest from reference TRBV7-8 and TRBJ2-7): GAGVSQSPRYKVAKRGQDVALRCDPISGHVSLFWYQQALGQGPEFLTYFQNEAQLDKSGLPSDRFFAERPEGSVSTLKIQRTQQEDSAVYLCASSFDLAGGYEQYFGPGTRLTVT.

This clonotype has a handful of counts. The V call is TRBV20-1, the J call TRBJ2-1; TRBD2 matches at 9 bases. The V gene's germline CDR1 is DFQATT and CDR2 SNEGSKA (reference sequence). V shed 5 bases, J shed 5 bases, and the junction held 7 bases outside the gene matches. The CDR3 loop spans 14 amino acids. The CDR3 coding sequence is TGCAGTGCTTCACGGACTAGCGCTGACAATGAGCAGTTCTTC. Protein: CSASRTSADNEQFF.

This clonotype has ten or more counts. V is TRBV5-1 and J is TRBJ2-5; D perhaps matches TRBD1 (6 bases). Germline V gene data show CDR1 as SGHRS and CDR2 as YFSETQ. V gave up 2 bases and J gave up 5 bases, with 22 bases separating them. This CDR3 contains 17 residues. The CDR3 protein is CASSFRGTGMKYETQYF. In DNA, the CDR3 is TGCGCCAGCAGCTTTAGGGGGACGGGAATGAAGTACGAGACCCAGTACTTC.

This clonotype was seen at least ten times. The V gene is TRBV7-8, the J gene TRBJ2-3; 7 positions agree with TRBD1. Germline V gene data show CDR1 as SGHVS and CDR2 as FQNEAQ. The CDR3 spans 15 residues. The ends lost 1 base at V and 2 bases at J; junction bases unmatched: 3. The CDR3 loop is CASSLVQGTTDTQYF. The CDR3 DNA follows: TGTGCCAGCAGCTTAGTACAGGGGACCACAGATACGCAGTATTTT.

This clonotype was counted many times. V and J are TRBV3-1 and TRBJ1-2; D is undetermined. The CDR3 extends over 14 amino acids. From germline, CDR1 is LGHDT and CDR2 YNNKEL (reference sequence). The V end lost 4 bases, the J end lost 8 bases, and 17 bases lay between the germline ends. CDR3 sequence (DNA): TGTGCCAGCAGCCCAACCGGGCCCCACCGGGGCTACACCTTC. It translates to CASSPTGPHRGYTF.

This clonotype has a count of ten or more. The rearrangement joins TRBV6-5 to TRBJ2-6; D is undetermined. Germline CDR1 reads MNHEY; CDR2 reads SVGAGI. This CDR3 comprises 16 residues. V gave up 0 bases and J gave up 4 bases, with 10 bases separating them. The CDR3 sequence: CASSYSGSGGANVLTF. CDR3 in DNA: TGTGCCAGCAGTTACTCGGGGTCAGGCGGGGCCAACGTCCTGACTTTC.

This clonotype was detected ten times or more. J is TRBJ2-5 and V is TRBV6-5; tentative D call: TRBD2 (5 bases). Germline V gene lookup returns CDR1 MNHEY and CDR2 SVGAGI. The V gene lost 4 bases and the J gene lost 5 bases, with 8 bases spanning the gap. The CDR3 sequence is 12 residues long. The CDR3 nucleotides are TGTGCCAGCAGTTCTCCGGGGGAGACCCAGTACTTC. This codes for CASSSPGETQYF.

This clonotype turned up a few times. This chain links TRBV6-2 or TRBV6-3 with TRBJ2-6, with D unresolved. Germline V lookup: CDR1 MNHEY, CDR2 SVGEGT. The CDR3 contains 15 residues. Trimming removed 7 bases at V and 1 base at J, with 11 bases between. The CDR3 loop is CASTRRASGANVLTF. In DNA form, the CDR3 reads TGTGCCAGCACTCGACGGGCATCTGGGGCCAACGTCCTGACTTTC.

The V and J genes are TRBV20-1 and TRBJ1-2; tentative D call: TRBD1 (5 bases). V lost 3 bases, J lost 8 bases, and 16 bases lay in between. There are 13 residues in the CDR3. The germline V gene has CDR1 DFQATT and CDR2 SNEGSKA (reference sequence). CDR3 in amino acids: CSASEGRFAGYTF. The CDR3 bases are TGCAGTGCTAGCGAGGGGCGCTTCGCCGGCTACACCTTC.

This clonotype came up a few times. The chain carries TRBV7-9 and TRBJ2-1; 7 bases agree with TRBD2. CDR1 SEHNR and CDR2 FQNEAQ come from the germline V gene (reference sequence). The CDR3 is 15 amino acids. V gave up 5 bases and J gave up 4 bases; unmatched junction bases: 8. CDR3 protein: CASSLSGAEYNEQFF. CDR3 sequence (DNA): TGTGCCAGCAGCCTAAGCGGGGCAGAATACAATGAGCAGTTCTTC.

V is TRBV9 and J is TRBJ1-6; D ambiguous. Trimming stripped 2 bases from V and 8 bases from J, with 8 bases between. In germline, CDR1 is SGDLS, CDR2 YYNGEE. The CDR3 loop spans 13 amino acids. The CDR3 DNA reads TGTGCCAGCAGCGTCGTGGCCGATTCACCCCTCCACTTT. It codes for CASSVVADSPLHF.

V gene TRBV5-1 combines with J gene TRBJ1-1, with D unresolved. CDR1 SGHRS and CDR2 YFSETQ come from the germline V gene. Trimming stripped 10 bases from V and 4 bases from J, with 17 bases between. The CDR3 length is 13 residues. The chain's CDR3 is CASGNLAGTEAFF. The CDR3 DNA is TGCGCCTCCGGTAATTTGGCGGGCACTGAAGCTTTCTTT.